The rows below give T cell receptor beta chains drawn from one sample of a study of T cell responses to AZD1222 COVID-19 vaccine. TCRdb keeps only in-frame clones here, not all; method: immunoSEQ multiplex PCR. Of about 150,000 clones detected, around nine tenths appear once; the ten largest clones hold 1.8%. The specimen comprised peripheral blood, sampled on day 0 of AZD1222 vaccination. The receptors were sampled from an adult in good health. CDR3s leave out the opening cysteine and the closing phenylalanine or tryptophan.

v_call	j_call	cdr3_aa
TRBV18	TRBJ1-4	ARNRVRREKLF
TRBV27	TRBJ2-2	ASSGQEYTGELF
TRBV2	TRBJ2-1	ASSEWGLAGGSSYNEQF
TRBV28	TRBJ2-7	ASSLFPRWASGAPHEQY
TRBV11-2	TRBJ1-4	ASSLDLGLRNEKLF
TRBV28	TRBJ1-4	ASSWEATRLEKLF
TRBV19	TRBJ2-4	ASSNILQKNIQY
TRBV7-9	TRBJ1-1	ASSLPTTRVLEAF
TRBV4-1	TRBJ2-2	ASSQYPPPANTGELF
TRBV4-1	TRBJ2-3	AMTASGSTDTQY
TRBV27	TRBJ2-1	ASRVSGYSYNEQF
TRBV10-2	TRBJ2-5	ASSPLGMIETQY
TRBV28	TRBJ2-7	ASSSGAPSLEQY
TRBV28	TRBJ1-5	ASSLIDLFGPQH
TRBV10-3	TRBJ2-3	ATFGPRGDTQY
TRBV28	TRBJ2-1	ASSPRGLGYNEQF
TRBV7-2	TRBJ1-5	ASSITGYGNQPQH
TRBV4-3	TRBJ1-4	ASSQGLWGSNEKLF
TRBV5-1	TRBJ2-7	ASSLTAGGTYEQY
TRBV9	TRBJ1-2	ASTQSGTGTYGYT
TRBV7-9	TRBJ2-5	ASSSDRVGGETQY
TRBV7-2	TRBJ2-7	ASSFQGTYEQY